These 15 T cell receptor beta chains were sequenced from one sample in a study of blood T cell repertoires in COVID-19. Data came from immunoSEQ multiplex PCR; TCRdb stores just in-frame clones and leaves some out. The sample consists of about 200,000 clones, about nine tenths of them appearing once. Sequenced: peripheral blood. The receptor set was obtained from a woman aged 70-85 years with acute or convalescent COVID-19.

CDR3 coding DNA: TGCGCCAGCAGCTCCGGGACAGGCACTGAAGCTTTCTTT. Translated: CASSSGTGTEAFF. V usage is TRBV5-1 and J usage is TRBJ1-1; 8 bases fit TRBD1. CDR1 and CDR2 from the germline V gene are SGHRS and YFSETQ. Losses at the gene ends were 3 bases for V and 4 bases for J; bases not matched to a gene: 2. CDR3 length: 13 residues.

The chain couples TRBV5-1 to TRBJ2-2; 16 bases agree with TRBD2. The CDR3 totals 17 residues. Germline V gene sequence: CDR1 SGHRS, CDR2 YFSETQ. With 4 bases clipped from V and 6 bases from J, the junction kept 6 bases outside the gene matches. The CDR3 sequence: CASSPGTSGRVAGELFF. Written as DNA, the CDR3 is TGCGCCAGCAGCCCAGGGACTAGCGGGAGGGTCGCCGGGGAGCTGTTTTTT.

V gene TRBV19 combines with J gene TRBJ1-2; D is perhaps TRBD1 (6 bases). This CDR3 region has 13 residues. The V and J ends lost 5 bases and 6 bases respectively, with 13 bases between them. Germline lookup yields CDR1 LNHDA and CDR2 SQIVND (reference sequence). The CDR3 spells CASSALQGNGYTF. In DNA, the CDR3 is TGTGCCAGTAGTGCCTTACAGGGTAATGGCTACACCTTC.

The V call is TRBV5-6, the J call TRBJ2-3; unclear D gene. Germline assignment: CDR1 SGHDT and CDR2 YYEEEE. Deletions cut 0 bases from V and 1 base from J, with 12 bases between. There are 16 residues in the CDR3. The CDR3 coding sequence is TGTGCCAGCAGCTTGGGGCCCCCAACAGGCACAGATACGCAGTATTTT. Residues: CASSLGPPTGTDTQYF.

The genes are TRBV5-4 and TRBJ1-5; 7 bases align to TRBD1. The CDR3 has 14 residues. CDR1 and CDR2 from the germline V gene are SGHNT and YYREEE (reference sequence). Trimming took 0 bases from V and 6 from J; bases not matched to a gene: 3. The CDR3 coding sequence is TGTGCCAGCAGCTTGGACAGGGGCAGTCAGCCCCAGCATTTT. Translation gives CASSLDRGSQPQHF.

The chain employs TRBV9 and TRBJ2-1; 10 positions match TRBD2. Germline V lookup: CDR1 SGDLS, CDR2 YYNGEE. The CDR3 has 16 residues. Germline trimming cut 3 bases from V and 3 bases from J; bases unmatched to any gene: 6. CDR3 coding DNA: TGTGCCAGCAGCGGTCCGGGACTAGCGAACTACAATGAGCAGTTCTTC. It translates to CASSGPGLANYNEQFF.

The chain carries TRBV7-2 and TRBJ2-2; 7 bases align to TRBD2. Losses at the gene ends were 5 bases for V and 6 bases for J; bases not matched to a gene: 3. Germline-derived CDR1 and CDR2 are SGHTA and FQGNSA. The CDR3 has 13 amino acids. The CDR3 protein is CASSPRGAGELFF. As DNA, the CDR3 is TGTGCCAGCAGCCCACGGGGGGCCGGGGAGCTGTTTTTT.

The CDR3 region has the DNA TGTGCCAGCAGCCCCACCGGACTAGCGGGAGCTAGTGAGCAGTACTTC. Protein: CASSPTGLAGASEQYF. The V gene is TRBV3-1 (or the pseudogene TRBV3-2), the J gene TRBJ2-7, with 13 bases matching TRBD2. CDR3 length: 16 residues. The V and J ends lost 4 bases and 7 bases, in that order; junction bases with no gene match: 10. CDR1 and CDR2 (germline): LGHDT, YNNKEL (reference sequence).

The chain couples TRBV28 to TRBJ1-1; D not resolved. This CDR3 is built from 15 residues. The ends were cut back, 3 bases at V and 2 bases at J, with 13 bases in the middle. CDR1 and CDR2 from the germline V gene are MDHEN and SYDVKM. CDR3: CASSFWRAQNTEAFF. In DNA form, the CDR3 reads TGTGCCAGCAGTTTCTGGAGGGCTCAAAACACTGAAGCTTTCTTT. The full variable domain, completed using reference TRBV28 and TRBJ1-1, is DVKVTQSSRYLVKRTGEKVFLECVQDMDHENMFWYRQDPGLGLRLIYFSYDVKMKEKGDIPEGYSVSREKKERFSLILESASTNQTSMYLCASSFWRAQNTEAFFGQGTRLTVV.

The chain carries TRBV5-1 and TRBJ2-1; D is undetermined. V gave up 0 bases and J gave up 1 base, with 2 bases separating them. Per the germline V gene, CDR1 is SGHRS and CDR2 is YFSETQ. The CDR3 has 13 amino acids. CDR3 sequence reads: CASSLVSYNEQFF. CDR3 nucleotide sequence: TGCGCCAGCAGCTTGGTATCCTACAATGAGCAGTTCTTC.

J is TRBJ2-3 and V is TRBV4-2; D may be TRBD2 (5 bases). The CDR3 loop spans 17 amino acids. Germline values: CDR1 LGHNA, CDR2 YNFKEQ. Trimming took off 0 bases at V and 4 bases at J, with 17 bases between the two ends. CDR3 loop: CASSQDSGIYSADTQYF. The CDR3 bases are TGTGCCAGCAGCCAAGATTCCGGGATTTATAGCGCAGATACGCAGTATTTT.

The chain is built from TRBV6-1 and TRBJ1-3, with 8 bases that match TRBD1. Germline assignment: CDR1 MNHNS and CDR2 SASEGT. V gave up 3 bases and J gave up 0 bases; unmatched junction bases: 4. This CDR3 is 16 amino acids long. CDR3 region: CASSDSTGVSGNTIYF. Here the CDR3 DNA reads TGTGCCAGCAGTGATTCGACAGGGGTCTCTGGAAACACCATATATTTT.

This chain links TRBV5-4 with TRBJ1-2, with D uncertain. Per the germline V gene, CDR1 is SGHNT and CDR2 is YYREEE (reference sequence). There are 11 residues in the CDR3. Trimming stripped 4 bases from V and 2 bases from J, with 3 bases between. The CDR3 sequence is CASSQNYGYTF. In nucleotides, the CDR3 is TGTGCCAGCAGCCAAAACTATGGCTACACCTTC.

The chain recombines TRBV14 with TRBJ1-1, with D perhaps matching TRBD1 (5 bases). Germline CDR1 is SGHDN and CDR2 is FVKESK. CDR3 length: 15 residues. Trimming pared 4 bases from V and 0 bases from J, leaving 12 bases between. The CDR3 region is CASSLRTGMNTEAFF. The CDR3 bases are TGTGCCAGCAGCCTCAGAACAGGAATGAACACTGAAGCTTTCTTT.

V is TRBV11-2 and J is TRBJ2-5; D perhaps matches TRBD1 (6 bases). The CDR3 has 14 residues. Per the germline V gene, CDR1 is SGHAT and CDR2 is FQNNGV. Trimming cost V 5 bases and J 7 bases, with 17 bases left between them. DNA for the CDR3: TGTGCCAGCAGCCAAGGCTGGGGGCCCCCGACCCAGTACTTC. Its protein product is CASSQGWGPPTQYF.